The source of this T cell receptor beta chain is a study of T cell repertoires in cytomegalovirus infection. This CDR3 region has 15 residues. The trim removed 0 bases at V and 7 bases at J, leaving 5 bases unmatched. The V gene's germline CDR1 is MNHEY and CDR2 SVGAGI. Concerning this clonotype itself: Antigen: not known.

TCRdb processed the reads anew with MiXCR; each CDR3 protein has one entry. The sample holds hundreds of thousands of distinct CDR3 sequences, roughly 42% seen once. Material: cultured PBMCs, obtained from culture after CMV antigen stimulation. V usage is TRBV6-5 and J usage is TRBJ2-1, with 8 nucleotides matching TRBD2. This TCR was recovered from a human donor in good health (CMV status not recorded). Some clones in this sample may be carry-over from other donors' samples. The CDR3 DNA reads TGTGCCAGCAGTTACTCAGTCACGGGAGGGAATGAGCAGTTCTTC. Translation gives CASSYSVTGGNEQFF.